This TCR beta chain was recorded in a study of CD8+ T cells in alopecia areata. Study outcomes and limitations: Many expanded lesional clones persisted in scalp and blood during tofacitinib treatment. For patients receiving tofacitinib, scalp clonality and expanded CD8+ clones among the top 100 significantly decreased.

The CDR3 is 13 residues long. Trimming took off 4 bases at V and 4 bases at J, with 10 bases between the two ends. Per the germline V gene, CDR1 is SEHNR and CDR2 is FQNEAQ (reference sequence). RNA was extracted and reverse transcribed into cDNA as the sequencing template. The method was immunoSEQ multiplex PCR; TCRdb's version includes in-frame clones alone and lacks a portion of them. The sample has about 200,000 clones, around two fifths seen once. As for treatment: oral pan-JAK inhibitor, 5-10 mg twice daily. Separation by sorting yielded CD4+ and CD8+ T cells from PBMCs. This clone turned up a few times. Its antigen is not known.

This sequence was found in a human donor with alopecia areata. The sequencing used CD4+ T cells sorted from blood, collected at roughly week 30, from a patient treated with tofacitinib. This sequence joins TRBV7-9 and TRBJ1-1, with no clear D. CDR3 residues: CASSSRASTEAFF. The CDR3 nucleotides read TGTGCCAGCAGCTCCCGGGCGAGCACTGAAGCTTTCTTT.